This entry describes one TCR beta chain. Its antigen is as yet unknown. This entry comes from a study of T cell repertoires and leukemia-associated antigens. Overall study: Samples yielded roughly 3 to 5.0 million effective reads each, approximately 16 million overall.

CD3+ T cells were rested overnight without fetal bovine serum. TCRdb ran MiXCR on the 5' RACE reads and lists one entry per CDR3 protein. This table has about 9,800 distinct CDR3 sequences, 43% appearing once. V dropped 4 bases and J dropped 3 bases, with 13 bases sitting between them. The germline CDR1 and CDR2 sequences are SEHNR and FQNEAQ (reference sequence). The CDR3 is 14 residues long. Study observations and caveats: No direct test of specificity or function was done for expanded clones. V, J, VDJ and CDR3 counts did not differ significantly among groups.

Sequencing was carried out using CD3+ T cells sorted from blood and cultured. The clonotype was recovered from a female donor in good health. The rearrangement links TRBV7-9 to TRBJ2-7; D might be TRBD1 or TRBD2, each matching 6 bases. CDR3 sequence: CASSSRQEGYEQYF. Here the CDR3 DNA reads TGTGCCAGCAGCTCCCGACAGGAGGGCTACGAGCAGTACTTC.